This T cell receptor (beta chain) was obtained from a study of T-cell memory formation after mild COVID-19. Study context: Clusters of TCRs were largely donor specific. Study-wide points: The CD4+ clones that contracted clustered mainly within CM and EM, and the CD8+ clones concentrated in EMRA. Clones contracting day 15 to 85 were balanced CD4/CD8; later expanders leaned CD4+.

5'RACE primed at constant segments yielded TCR alpha and TCR beta cDNA libraries bearing sample barcodes and UMIs. In TCRdb, the 5' RACE reads were re-called with MiXCR into one record per CDR3 protein. The sample yields 200,000 to 300,000 distinct CDR3 sequences, about a sixth seen once. Concerning this clonotype: Its antigen remains unknown.

There are 15 residues in the CDR3. V lost 5 bases and J lost 3, with 14 bases in between. Germline V gene sequence: CDR1 SGHVS, CDR2 FQNEAQ. The receptor comes from a man younger than 30 who had mild COVID-19 (a few samples of this study predate the infection). Cell type and time point are not known. The material sequenced was PBMCs or a T cell subset sorted from them (not recorded which). This chain connects TRBV7-8 to TRBJ2-1, with D possibly being TRBD2 (6 bases). In DNA form, the CDR3 reads TGTGCCAGCAGCCCAAGTACGGGGGTCTACAATGAGCAGTTCTTC. This gives the protein CASSPSTGVYNEQFF.